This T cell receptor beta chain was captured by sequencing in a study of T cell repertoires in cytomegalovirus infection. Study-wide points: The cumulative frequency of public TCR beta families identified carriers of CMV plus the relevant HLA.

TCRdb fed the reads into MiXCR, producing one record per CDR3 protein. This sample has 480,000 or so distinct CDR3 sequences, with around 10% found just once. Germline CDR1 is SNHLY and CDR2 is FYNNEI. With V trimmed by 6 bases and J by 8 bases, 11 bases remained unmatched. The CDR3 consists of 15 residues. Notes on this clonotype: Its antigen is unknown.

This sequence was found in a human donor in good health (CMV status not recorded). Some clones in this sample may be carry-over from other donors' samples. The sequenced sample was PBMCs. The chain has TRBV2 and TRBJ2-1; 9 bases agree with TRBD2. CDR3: CASRPPGLAVDEQFF. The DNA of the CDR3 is TGTGCCAGCAGGCCCCCGGGACTAGCAGTTGATGAGCAGTTCTTC.